The source of this T cell receptor beta chain is a study of T-cell memory formation after mild COVID-19. The CDR3 sequence is 16 residues long. Trimming removed 3 bases at V and 1 base at J, with 14 bases between. TCRdb re-called the 5' RACE reads with MiXCR, one entry per CDR3 protein. The data contain 30,000 to 35,000 distinct CDR3 sequences, 7% to 8% of them singletons. Study outcomes and limitations: Among contracting clones, CD4+ were mainly CM/EM and CD8+ enriched in EMRA. Day 15 to 85 contractors were CD4/CD8 balanced; later expanders leaned CD4+.

This clonotype was seen many times. Its specificity is not known. The chain couples TRBV12-3 or TRBV12-4 to TRBJ2-3; weak D call: TRBD2 (5 bases). The receptor was derived from a young man who had mild COVID-19 (a few samples of this study predate the infection). Cell type and time point are not known. Sequencing was carried out using PBMCs or a T cell subset sorted from them (not recorded which). The CDR3 spells CASSFSWEMGTDTQYF. In DNA, the CDR3 is TGTGCCAGCAGTTTCAGTTGGGAGATGGGCACAGATACGCAGTATTTT.